This is a list of T cell receptor beta chains from one sample in a study of cytomegalovirus exposure and HLA in healthy donors. Measured with immunoSEQ multiplex PCR; TCRdb has only the in-frame clones, and not every one. The sample has under 100,000 clones; around 82% are singletons. Sample: PBMCs. These receptors all come from a young woman in good health and CMV-seropositive. Both conserved end residues are part of each CDR3. The order of the fields is clone size, D gene, J gene, V gene, CDR3 protein, CDR3 DNA. The D gene is left open where the match is weak. Clone size appears in some rows only: once, few, many, or a class for an expanded clone.

size: few
D: -
J: TRBJ1-5
V: TRBV27
CDR3: CASRASNQPQHF
DNA: TGTGCCAGCAGGGCTAGCAATCAGCCCCAGCATTTT

size: -
D: -
J: TRBJ1-6
V: TRBV5-1
CDR3: CASSLAGWGRKGDNSPLHF
DNA: TGCGCCAGCAGCTTGGCAGGTTGGGGCAGGAAAGGGGATAATTCACCCCTCCACTTT

size: -
D: -
J: TRBJ1-1
V: TRBV27
CDR3: CASSLNRRDTEAFF
DNA: TGTGCCAGCAGTTTAAACAGGAGGGACACTGAAGCTTTCTTT

size: once
D: TRBD1
J: TRBJ2-7
V: TRBV5-4
CDR3: CASSPGTGNREQYF
DNA: TGTGCCAGCAGCCCAGGGACAGGTAACCGAGAGCAGTACTTC

size: -
D: -
J: TRBJ2-5
V: TRBV4-1
CDR3: CASSQVGPETQYF
DNA: TGCGCCAGCAGCCAAGTTGGGCCGGAGACCCAGTACTTC

size: once
D: TRBD2
J: TRBJ2-7
V: TRBV9
CDR3: CASSSGTSGGKAYEQYF
DNA: TGTGCCAGCAGCTCAGGGACTAGCGGGGGGAAAGCCTACGAGCAGTACTTC

size: -
D: TRBD1
J: TRBJ2-5
V: TRBV27
CDR3: CASSFGQGRSETQYF
DNA: TGTGCCAGCAGTTTCGGACAGGGTCGTTCAGAGACCCAGTACTTC

size: -
D: TRBD2
J: TRBJ2-5
V: TRBV11-2
CDR3: CASSLEIPSGGARETQYF
DNA: TGTGCCAGCAGCTTAGAAATCCCTAGCGGGGGGGCTAGAGAGACCCAGTACTTC

size: -
D: TRBD2
J: TRBJ2-3
V: TRBV7-2
CDR3: CASSLSTSFTDTQYF
DNA: TGTGCCAGCAGCTTATCGACTAGCTTCACAGATACGCAGTATTTT

size: -
D: TRBD1
J: TRBJ2-3
V: TRBV6-5
CDR3: CASSFDRVSTDTQYF
DNA: TGTGCCAGCAGTTTCGACAGGGTTTCCACAGATACGCAGTATTTT

size: -
D: -
J: TRBJ1-2
V: TRBV2
CDR3: CASRLQVYTF
DNA: TGTGCCAGCAGACTACAGGTCTACACCTTC

size: -
D: -
J: TRBJ1-2
V: TRBV18
CDR3: CASSGGRSPYGYTF
DNA: TGTGCCAGCTCAGGAGGGAGAAGCCCCTATGGCTACACCTTC

size: once
D: -
J: TRBJ1-2
V: TRBV7-8
CDR3: CASSERPNYGYTF
DNA: TGTGCCAGCAGCGAGAGGCCTAACTATGGCTACACCTTC

size: once
D: -
J: TRBJ2-2
V: TRBV5-1
CDR3: CASVGPGNTGELFF
DNA: TGCGCCAGTGTCGGCCCGGGTAACACCGGGGAGCTGTTTTTT

size: -
D: TRBD1
J: TRBJ1-3
V: TRBV2
CDR3: CASSQNGGGRIGSGNTIYF
DNA: TGTGCCAGCAGCCAAAACGGAGGGGGCCGCATAGGCTCTGGAAACACCATATATTTT

size: -
D: TRBD2
J: TRBJ2-3
V: TRBV29-1
CDR3: CSAYGWERGDNTDTQYF
DNA: TGCAGCGCCTACGGGTGGGAGCGGGGGGACAACACAGATACGCAGTATTTT

size: -
D: -
J: TRBJ2-7
V: TRBV4-1
CDR3: CASSRGGGGWGYEQYF
DNA: TGCGCCAGCAGCCGAGGGGGGGGAGGTTGGGGTTACGAGCAGTACTTC

size: -
D: TRBD2
J: TRBJ2-7
V: TRBV7-2
CDR3: CASSLRGTSGVYEQYF
DNA: TGTGCCAGCAGCTTAAGGGGGACTAGCGGGGTCTACGAGCAGTACTTC

size: -
D: TRBD1
J: TRBJ1-4
V: TRBV25-1
CDR3: CASSILRDRGEKLFF
DNA: TGTGCCAGCAGTATACTCCGGGACAGGGGCGAAAAACTGTTTTTT

size: -
D: TRBD1
J: TRBJ2-5
V: TRBV11-2
CDR3: CASSFSLWGQGASETQYF
DNA: TGTGCCAGCAGCTTCTCCTTGTGGGGACAGGGGGCTTCCGAGACCCAGTACTTC

size: few
D: TRBD2
J: TRBJ2-1
V: TRBV6-4
CDR3: CASSATSGGANEQFF
DNA: TGTGCCAGCAGTGCGACTAGCGGGGGGGCCAATGAGCAGTTCTTC

size: -
D: -
J: TRBJ1-1
V: TRBV18
CDR3: CASSPREVMNTEAFF
DNA: TGTGCCAGCTCACCGAGGGAGGTCATGAACACTGAAGCTTTCTTT

size: -
D: TRBD1
J: TRBJ2-1
V: TRBV9
CDR3: CASSTSTGGNEQFF
DNA: TGTGCCAGCAGCACCTCGACAGGGGGCAATGAGCAGTTCTTC

size: -
D: -
J: TRBJ1-3
V: TRBV19
CDR3: CASSQSPIRSGNTIYF
DNA: TGTGCCAGTAGTCAAAGCCCGATTCGCTCTGGAAACACCATATATTTT

size: -
D: TRBD2
J: TRBJ2-1
V: TRBV20-1
CDR3: CSASGLAEQFF
DNA: TGCAGTGCTAGTGGACTAGCCGAGCAGTTCTTC

size: -
D: -
J: TRBJ1-1
V: TRBV5-5
CDR3: CASSRLGTPNTEAFF
DNA: TGTGCCAGCAGCCGACTGGGGACACCGAACACTGAAGCTTTCTTT

size: few
D: -
J: TRBJ1-2
V: TRBV6-6
CDR3: CASTGLGGYTF
DNA: TGTGCCAGCACCGGACTAGGCGGCTACACCTTC

size: -
D: -
J: TRBJ1-1
V: TRBV5-1
CDR3: CASSLGNSEGTEAFF
DNA: TGCGCCAGCAGCTTGGGAAACAGTGAGGGTACTGAAGCTTTCTTT

size: -
D: TRBD2
J: TRBJ2-5
V: TRBV9
CDR3: CASSVEGSGGAGETQYF
DNA: TGTGCCAGCAGCGTAGAAGGTAGCGGGGGGGCCGGGGAGACCCAGTACTTC

size: -
D: -
J: TRBJ1-2
V: TRBV6-1
CDR3: CASLGRRTPLDGYTF
DNA: TGTGCCAGTTTGGGCAGGCGAACACCCTTAGATGGCTACACCTTC